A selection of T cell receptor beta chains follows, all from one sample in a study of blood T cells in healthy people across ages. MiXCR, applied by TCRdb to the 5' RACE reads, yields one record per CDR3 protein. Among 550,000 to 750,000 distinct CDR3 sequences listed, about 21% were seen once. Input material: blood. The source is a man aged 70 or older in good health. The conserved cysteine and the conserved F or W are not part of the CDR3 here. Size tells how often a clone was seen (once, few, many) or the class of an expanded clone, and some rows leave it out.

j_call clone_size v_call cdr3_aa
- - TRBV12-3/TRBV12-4 ASSRTQGAWETQY
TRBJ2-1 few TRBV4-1 ASSQGAASFDEQF
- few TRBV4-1 ASSQGDFLSYNEQF
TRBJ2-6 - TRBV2 AAQGFGANVLT
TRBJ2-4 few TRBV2 ASSEGNKNIQY
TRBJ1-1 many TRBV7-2 ASSPTGGRQGRAF
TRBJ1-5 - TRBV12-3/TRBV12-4 ATRRAINQPQH
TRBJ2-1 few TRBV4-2 ASSQVRASGDNEQF
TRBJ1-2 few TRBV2 ASRSGTGSSGYT
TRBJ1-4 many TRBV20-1 SARGGDRNNEKLF
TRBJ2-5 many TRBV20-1 SARKLAGGQETQY
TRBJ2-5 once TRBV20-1 SARVQGRLETQY
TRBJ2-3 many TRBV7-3 ASSPHSGTDTQY
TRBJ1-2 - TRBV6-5 ASSYSSRGANLNYGYT
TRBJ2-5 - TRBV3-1 ASTGIKTQY
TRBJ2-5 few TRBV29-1 SGAAKETQY